This T cell receptor (beta chain) derives from a study of OX40 agonist ivuxolimab in advanced cancers. Study outcomes and limitations: There was clonal expansion of CD4+ and CD8+ blood T cells by week 6 at 0.1 to 3.0 mg/kg.

V lost 5 bases to trimming and J lost 2 bases; unmatched junction nucleotides: 9. Germline lookup yields CDR1 SGHTA and CDR2 FQGNSA. This CDR3 is built from 16 residues. A note on this clone: Its antigen is undetermined.

TCRdb's table, derived via immunoSEQ multiplex PCR, lists solely in-frame clones and lacks some. The top ten hold roughly 0.75% of the sample, which has 73,000 or so clones, 86% seen once. The sample here was CD4+ or CD8+ T cells sorted from blood, taken in a trial of the OX40 agonist ivuxolimab. The receptor was isolated from an adult with an advanced solid tumor such as melanoma, head and neck, liver or kidney cancer. The chain couples TRBV7-2 to TRBJ2-3; 8 nucleotides align to TRBD2. The CDR3 sequence: CASSPGGGGYTDTQYF. CDR3 nucleotides: TGTGCCAGCAGCCCGGGGGGCGGGGGGTACACAGATACGCAGTATTTT.